This TCR beta chain was captured by sequencing in a study of OX40 agonist ivuxolimab in advanced cancers. Study in general: A diagnosis of hepatocellular carcinoma, melanoma, renal cell or head and neck cancer was present in dose-escalation patients.

Data came from immunoSEQ multiplex PCR; TCRdb stores just in-frame clones and leaves some out. The sample has 15,000 to 20,000 clones, around 81% seen once. Germline values: CDR1 SGHVS, CDR2 FNYEAQ. Between the trimmed V and J ends, which lost 3 bases and 1 base, there was a span of 13 bases. CDR3 size: 15 residues. The origin of this receptor is an adult with an advanced solid tumor such as melanoma, head and neck, liver or kidney cancer. The chain carries TRBV7-6 and TRBJ2-7, with D hard to call. The specimen was CD4+ or CD8+ T cells sorted from blood, collected in a trial of the OX40 agonist ivuxolimab. Here the CDR3 DNA reads TGTGCCAGCAGCTTCGAGGAAGCTGAGTCCTACGAGCAGTACTTC. Its translation: CASSFEEAESYEQYF.